This passage covers 21 T cell receptor beta chains from one sample sequenced in a study of T cells in Graves' hyperthyroidism and ophthalmopathy. Researchers amplified the TCR beta CDR3 regions from RNA transcripts. The HTBI primer set drove a first-round RT-PCR of the TCR CDR3. MiXCR, run by TCRdb on the multiplex PCR reads, gives a single entry per CDR3 protein. The sample lists 300,000 to 450,000 distinct CDR3 sequences, around 25% occurring once. The sample comprised blood. The receptors originated from a man aged 45-65 years with Graves' hyperthyroidism.

Concerning this clonotype itself: An end of the junction differs from the germline gene, which may be a read error. The rearrangement uses TRBV7-2 and TRBJ2-7, with no clear D. The CDR3 is 13 amino acids. Germline V CDR1 and CDR2: SGHTA, FQGNSA. The CDR3 DNA follows: TGCGCCAGCAGCCATTCCATACCCTACGAGCAGTACTTC. Its translation: CASSHSIPYEQYF.

This clonotype came up a few times. The chain couples TRBV29-1 to TRBJ1-2, with 9 nucleotides matching TRBD1. The CDR3 is 18 residues long. Germline V gene lookup returns CDR1 SQVTM and CDR2 ANQGSEA. Trimming cost V 7 bases and J 1 base; bases outside gene matches: 19. The CDR3 DNA is TGCAGCGCCCTTGGCCGACACCGGGACAGGGCGCTTAACTATGGCTACACCTTC. Its translation is CSALGRHRDRALNYGYTF.

This chain joins TRBV6-2 or TRBV6-3 and TRBJ1-2, with 7 bases fitting TRBD1. The V gene's germline CDR1 is MNHEY and CDR2 SVGEGT. The CDR3 spans 14 residues. Unmatched junction bases numbered 9, after V lost 6 bases and J lost 5 bases. As DNA, the CDR3 is TGTGCCAGCAGCACCGGGACAGTTGGATATGGCTACACCTTC. Translated, it gives CASSTGTVGYGYTF.

The chain is built from TRBV9 and TRBJ2-2, with 7 bases identical to TRBD2. CDR1 is SGDLS, CDR2 YYNGEE, per germline. The CDR3 consists of 14 residues. After removal of 6 bases from V and 3 bases from J, the junction contained 5 bases not matched to a gene. The CDR3 here is CASTSRGDTGELFF. The CDR3 DNA reads as TGTGCCAGCACATCTCGGGGGGACACCGGGGAGCTGTTTTTT.

This clonotype was seen more than once but under ten times. The rearrangement links TRBV5-1 to TRBJ1-2; D unresolved. The CDR3 spans 15 residues. The ends were cut back, 0 bases at V and 6 bases at J, with 15 bases in the middle. Germline loops: CDR1 SGHRS, CDR2 YFSETQ. DNA of the CDR3: TGCGCCAGCAGCTTGGATTACAGTCGCCGGGATGGCTACACCTTC. This translates into CASSLDYSRRDGYTF.

This clonotype came up once. This chain connects TRBV6-1 to TRBJ2-7; either TRBD1 or TRBD2 may fit D (5 bases each). Germline V CDR1 and CDR2: MNHNS, SASEGT. The CDR3 extends over 13 amino acids. Trimming took off 6 bases at V and 3 bases at J, with 12 bases between the two ends. CDR3 bases: TGTGCCAGCAGACGGGACGGGGACTACGAGCAGTACTTC. It is translated as CASRRDGDYEQYF.

The chain couples TRBV20-1 to TRBJ2-5; no clear D. V lost 3 bases and J 1 base, leaving 12 bases between the germline ends. CDR3 size: 14 residues. CDR1 is DFQATT and CDR2 is SNEGSKA in the germline V gene (reference sequence). CDR3 bases: TGCAGTGCTAGGACCCCGACGACCCAAGAGACCCAGTACTTC. It yields the protein CSARTPTTQETQYF.

The V and J genes are TRBV30 and TRBJ2-1; maybe TRBD2 (6 bases). The V gene lost 4 bases and the J gene lost 5 bases, with 15 bases spanning the gap. CDR1 and CDR2 from the germline V gene are GTSNPN and SVGIG (reference sequence). CDR3 length equals 14 residues. DNA of the CDR3: TGTGCCTGGACACGCGGGACCACTAACAATGAGCAGTTCTTC. It codes for CAWTRGTTNNEQFF.

This chain connects TRBV11-2 to TRBJ2-7; D possibly corresponds to TRBD2 (6 bases). The V end was cut by 3 bases, the J end by 7 bases, with 16 bases between. Per the germline V gene, CDR1 is SGHAT and CDR2 is FQNNGV. CDR3 length: 14 residues. The CDR3 nucleotides are TGTGCCAGCAGCTTCTCACCGGGAGTTTGGGAGCAGTACTTC. This translates into CASSFSPGVWEQYF.

This clonotype was observed many times. The gene calls are TRBV28 and TRBJ2-7, with 8 bases identical to TRBD2. The germline gives CDR1 MDHEN, CDR2 SYDVKM. The length of the CDR3 is 14 residues. V was clipped by 6 bases and J by 3 bases; unmatched bases: 7. The CDR3 sequence: CASSSTSAYYEQYF. The CDR3 region has the DNA TGTGCCAGCAGCTCGACTAGCGCGTACTACGAGCAGTACTTC.

Many counts were recorded for this clonotype. The rearrangement uses TRBV20-1 and TRBJ2-3; D ambiguous. Germline lookup yields CDR1 DFQATT and CDR2 SNEGSKA (reference sequence). This CDR3 contains 11 residues. Trimming cost V 6 bases and J 5 bases, with 9 bases left between them. This chain's CDR3 is CSALFLDTQYF. CDR3 coding DNA: TGCAGTGCCCTATTTTTAGATACGCAGTATTTT.

Notes on this clonotype: With a much larger clone just one base away, this may be a read error. The V and J genes are TRBV7-2 and TRBJ2-3; 14 bases match TRBD2. The CDR3 totals 15 residues. Germline V gene data show CDR1 as SGHTA and CDR2 as FQGNSA. CDR3 DNA sequence: TGTGCCGGCAGCCGACTAGCGGGAGGGGTAGATACGCAGTATTTT. Amino acids: CAGSRLAGGVDTQYF.

This clonotype was found many times. The chain combines TRBV24-1 with TRBJ2-5; 10 bases align to TRBD1. This CDR3 has 14 residues. The V gene end was trimmed by 9 bases and the J gene end by 0 bases; junction bases not matched to a gene: 3. CDR1 KGHDR and CDR2 SFDVKD come from the germline V gene. The CDR3 DNA reads as TGTGCCACCGGACAGGGGGTAAACCAAGAGACCCAGTACTTC. Protein sequence: CATGQGVNQETQYF.

V is TRBV5-1 and J is TRBJ1-4, with 9 bases fitting TRBD1. The CDR3 extends over 16 amino acids. The J segment lost 6 bases and the V segment lost 4 bases, leaving 10 bases of the junction unmatched. CDR1 and CDR2 (germline): SGHRS, YFSETQ. The CDR3 spells CASSKRTGVTDEKLFF. In DNA, the CDR3 is TGCGCCAGCAGCAAAAGGACAGGGGTCACTGATGAAAAACTGTTTTTT.

This clonotype occurred many times. The chain couples TRBV3-1 to TRBJ1-2; D is unresolved. Trimming pared 1 base from V and 7 bases from J, leaving 7 bases between. CDR3 length: 12 residues. The germline gives CDR1 LGHDT, CDR2 YNNKEL (reference sequence). CDR3 region: CASSQAASGYTF. Here the CDR3 DNA reads TGTGCCAGCAGCCAAGCGGCTTCTGGCTACACCTTC.

DNA of the CDR3: TGTGCCAGTAGTATGGACACGAACGAACCAGATACGCAGTATTTT. Translation gives CASSMDTNEPDTQYF. This sequence joins TRBV19 and TRBJ2-3, with a tentative D call TRBD1 (5 bases). There are 15 residues in the CDR3. Looked up from germline, CDR1 is LNHDA and CDR2 is SQIVND (reference sequence). V was shortened by 3 bases and J by 4 bases, with 14 bases between the two germline ends.

The chain links TRBV29-1 to TRBJ2-7; the D gene is possibly TRBD2 (5 bases). With 5 bases removed from V and 2 bases from J, the gap between germline ends came to 10 bases. Germline-derived CDR1 and CDR2 are SQVTM and ANQGSEA. This CDR3 has 12 amino acids. CDR3 region: CSVTTGTYEQYF. The CDR3 DNA reads TGCAGCGTTACGACGGGGACCTACGAGCAGTACTTC.

This clonotype occurred a few times. The genes are TRBV18 and TRBJ1-6; the D is unclear. Germline loops: CDR1 KGHSH, CDR2 LQKENI. The CDR3 runs to 14 residues. V was trimmed by 4 bases and J by 8 bases, leaving 12 bases between them. The CDR3 DNA follows: TGTGCCAGCTCACAACAAGGAGGTTATTCACCCCTCCACTTT. It yields the protein CASSQQGGYSPLHF.

This clonotype showed up many times. V usage is TRBV28 and J usage is TRBJ2-5; D ambiguous. The CDR3 has 13 amino acids. Trimming shortened V by 3 bases and J by 7 bases, and 12 bases separated the two germline ends. CDR1 and CDR2 from the germline V gene are MDHEN and SYDVKM. DNA for the CDR3: TGTGCCAGCAGTTTGTCAATCCCTCTGACCCAGTACTTC. Translation gives CASSLSIPLTQYF.

This clonotype was counted once. J is TRBJ1-6 and V is TRBV6-1; the match to TRBD1 covers 7 bases. Trimming took 7 bases from V and 10 from J; bases not matched to a gene: 13. Germline values: CDR1 MNHNS, CDR2 SASEGT. The CDR3 runs 15 residues. CDR3 residues: CASTDLPTGLSPLHF. CDR3 nucleotides: TGTGCCAGCACCGACTTGCCGACAGGGCTATCACCCCTCCACTTT.

V is TRBV19 and J is TRBJ2-2; D tentatively reads TRBD1 or TRBD2 (5 bases each). From germline, CDR1 is LNHDA and CDR2 SQIVND (reference sequence). The ends were cut back, 7 bases at V and 1 base at J, with 16 bases in the middle. The CDR3 is made up of 16 amino acids. The CDR3 loop is CASTQWGTGNTGELFF. The CDR3 bases are TGTGCCAGTACCCAGTGGGGGACGGGGAACACCGGGGAGCTGTTTTTT.